These 14 T cell receptor beta chains share one sample of origin, sequenced in a study of T cell responses to AZD1222 COVID-19 vaccine. The table came from immunoSEQ multiplex PCR; TCRdb's copy has only in-frame clones and leaves some out. The sample has 84,000 or so clones; 80% to 90% are singletons. Here the sequenced sample was peripheral blood, taken on day 0 of AZD1222 vaccination. The receptors stem from an adult in good health.

V gene TRBV28 combines with J gene TRBJ1-6; 8 bases match TRBD1. This CDR3 is 14 amino acids long. Germline V CDR1 and CDR2: MDHEN, SYDVKM. The ends lost 6 bases at V and 7 bases at J; junction bases unmatched: 5. CDR3: CASRPGQANSPLHF. As DNA, the CDR3 is TGTGCCAGCAGGCCGGGACAGGCAAATTCACCCCTCCACTTT.

The chain links TRBV6-4 to TRBJ2-6; TRBD1 aligns across 7 bases. Germline V gene data show CDR1 as MRHNA and CDR2 as SNTAGT. V shed 2 bases, J shed 1 base, and the junction held 5 bases outside the gene matches. The CDR3 has 17 amino acids. For the CDR3, the DNA is TGTGCCAGCAGTGACGAGGGGGCAGGGTCTGGGGCCAACGTCCTGACTTTC. It specifies CASSDEGAGSGANVLTF.

CDR3 sequence reads: CASSYLETGDSGELFF. CDR3 in DNA: TGTGCCAGCAGTTACCTTGAGACAGGGGATTCCGGGGAGCTGTTTTTT. The chain recombines TRBV6-5 with TRBJ2-2; 8 bases are shared with TRBD1. The CDR3 contains 16 residues. Germline assignment: CDR1 MNHEY and CDR2 SVGAGI. Trimming removed 2 bases from V and 6 bases from J; junction bases left unmatched: 8.

V is TRBV28 and J is TRBJ2-1; D is tentatively TRBD1 or TRBD2 (5 bases each). The CDR3 loop spans 13 amino acids. The germline gives CDR1 MDHEN, CDR2 SYDVKM. The ends were cut back, 7 bases at V and 12 bases at J, with 19 bases in the middle. Here the CDR3 reads CASTRRGTPRQFF. The CDR3 DNA reads TGTGCCAGCACAAGGAGAGGGACCCCCCGGCAGTTCTTC.

The chain carries TRBV29-1 and TRBJ1-1; TRBD1 matches at 12 bases. Germline V gene sequence: CDR1 SQVTM, CDR2 ANQGSEA. The CDR3 totals 15 residues. V lost 6 bases, J lost 4 bases, and 9 bases stayed unmatched. CDR3: CSVRGTGGRGTEAFF. DNA of the CDR3: TGCAGCGTCCGTGGGACAGGGGGCCGCGGCACTGAAGCTTTCTTT.

The rearrangement joins TRBV7-2 to TRBJ2-1, with 8 bases that match TRBD2. The CDR3 sequence is 16 residues long. CDR1 and CDR2 from the germline V gene are SGHTA and FQGNSA. V gave up 1 base and J gave up 1 base; unmatched junction bases: 3. The CDR3 DNA follows: TGTGCCAGCAGCTTAGGGGCTAGCGGGTCCTACAATGAGCAGTTCTTC. It codes for CASSLGASGSYNEQFF.

The chain recombines TRBV27 with TRBJ2-1, with 11 bases identical to TRBD2. CDR1 and CDR2 (germline): MNHEY, SMNVEV (reference sequence). V gave up 3 bases and J gave up 6 bases; unmatched junction bases: 4. The CDR3 contains 15 residues. The CDR3 loop is CASSFQLAGVNEQFF. The CDR3 coding sequence is TGTGCCAGCAGTTTTCAACTAGCGGGAGTCAATGAGCAGTTCTTC.

The V call is TRBV2, the J call TRBJ1-1; D gene ambiguous. Germline assignment: CDR1 SNHLY and CDR2 FYNNEI. The CDR3 runs to 8 residues. V was cut by 9 bases and J by 8 bases, with 4 bases left in between. CDR3 loop: CARNEAFF. The CDR3 nucleotides read TGTGCCAGAAACGAAGCTTTCTTT.

The J gene is TRBJ1-2, the V gene TRBV7-2; the match to TRBD1 covers 9 bases. The CDR3 length is 14 residues. Looked up from germline, CDR1 is SGHTA and CDR2 is FQGNSA. The V gene end was trimmed by 1 base and the J gene end by 8 bases; junction bases not matched to a gene: 5. CDR3 loop: CASSLDRGQKGYTF. The CDR3 DNA follows: TGTGCCAGCAGCTTAGACAGGGGGCAAAAAGGCTACACCTTC.

This clone was observed a few times. The chain uses TRBV7-9 and TRBJ1-5, with 10 bases matching TRBD1. CDR1 is SEHNR, CDR2 FQNEAQ, per germline (reference sequence). V was clipped by 5 bases and J by 5 bases; unmatched bases: 6. This CDR3 is built from 15 residues. CDR3 nucleotides: TGTGCCAGCAGCCGGGACGGGACAGGGGATCAGCCCCAGCATTTT. Translating gives CASSRDGTGDQPQHF.

The chain uses TRBV28 and TRBJ1-6; the match to TRBD1 covers 8 bases. The germline V gene has CDR1 MDHEN and CDR2 SYDVKM. The CDR3 extends over 16 amino acids. Trimming cost V 6 bases and J 9 bases; bases outside gene matches: 13. For the CDR3, the DNA is TGTGCCAGCAGCTCGTTTAGGGCAGGGGGCCTTTCACCCCTCCACTTT. It is translated as CASSSFRAGGLSPLHF.

This clone was observed a handful of times. The V call is TRBV6-4, the J call TRBJ2-1; TRBD2 aligns across 12 bases. Germline CDR1 and CDR2: MRHNA and SNTAGT. V lost 3 bases and J lost 5; bases outside the gene matches: 2. CDR3 length equals 15 residues. CDR3 in amino acids: CASSELAGGHNEQFF. DNA for the CDR3: TGTGCCAGCAGTGAACTAGCGGGAGGACACAATGAGCAGTTCTTC.

J is TRBJ1-1 and V is TRBV5-1, with D hard to call. Germline values: CDR1 SGHRS, CDR2 YFSETQ. The V end lost 0 bases, the J end lost 3 bases, and 12 bases lay between the germline ends. The CDR3 is 15 residues long. CDR3 sequence: CASSLAPGRDTEAFF. The CDR3 DNA reads as TGCGCCAGCAGCTTGGCCCCAGGACGGGACACTGAAGCTTTCTTT.

A single count supports this clone. The J gene is TRBJ1-5, the V gene TRBV19; 9 nucleotides line up with TRBD1. Germline V gene sequence: CDR1 LNHDA, CDR2 SQIVND (reference sequence). V was pared by 8 bases and J by 0 bases, with 5 bases of the junction left unmatched. This CDR3 has 15 amino acids. The CDR3 DNA is TGTGCCAGTGAGGACAGGGGTTATAGCAATCAGCCCCAGCATTTT. This translates into CASEDRGYSNQPQHF. Full variable domain (rest looked up from reference TRBV19 and TRBJ1-5): DGGITQSPKYLFRKEGQNVTLSCEQNLNHDAMYWYRQDPGQGLRLIYYSQIVNDFQKGDIAEGYSVSREKKESFPLTVTSAQKNPTAFYLCASEDRGYSNQPQHFGDGTRLSIL.